The entry below gives a single T cell receptor (beta chain) sequence along with its context. As defined, naive CD8 cells were CD45RO-negative and positively selected for CCR7, with terminally differentiated effector memory CD45RA+ cells excluded. The source of the sample is a study of shared clonotypes between healthy human individuals. Study-level information: For every donor, three CD4 naive, three CD4 memory, two CD8 naive and one CD8 memory plates were used.

Profiled with immunoSEQ multiplex PCR; TCRdb holds only in-frame clones, not every one. This table has hundreds of thousands of clones, 96% appearing once. This CDR3 has 17 residues. Per germline, CDR1 SEHNR and CDR2 FQNEAQ (reference sequence). The V segment lost 5 bases and the J segment 5 bases; nucleotides outside the gene matches: 9. The sequenced sample consisted of naive CD8+ T cells sorted from blood. V usage is TRBV7-9 and J usage is TRBJ2-5; 15 bases match TRBD2. This clonotype was sampled from a man younger than 40 in good health. The CDR3 region is CASSARTSGRAVETQYF. CDR3 in DNA: TGTGCCAGCAGCGCCAGGACTAGCGGGAGGGCTGTGGAGACCCAGTACTTC.